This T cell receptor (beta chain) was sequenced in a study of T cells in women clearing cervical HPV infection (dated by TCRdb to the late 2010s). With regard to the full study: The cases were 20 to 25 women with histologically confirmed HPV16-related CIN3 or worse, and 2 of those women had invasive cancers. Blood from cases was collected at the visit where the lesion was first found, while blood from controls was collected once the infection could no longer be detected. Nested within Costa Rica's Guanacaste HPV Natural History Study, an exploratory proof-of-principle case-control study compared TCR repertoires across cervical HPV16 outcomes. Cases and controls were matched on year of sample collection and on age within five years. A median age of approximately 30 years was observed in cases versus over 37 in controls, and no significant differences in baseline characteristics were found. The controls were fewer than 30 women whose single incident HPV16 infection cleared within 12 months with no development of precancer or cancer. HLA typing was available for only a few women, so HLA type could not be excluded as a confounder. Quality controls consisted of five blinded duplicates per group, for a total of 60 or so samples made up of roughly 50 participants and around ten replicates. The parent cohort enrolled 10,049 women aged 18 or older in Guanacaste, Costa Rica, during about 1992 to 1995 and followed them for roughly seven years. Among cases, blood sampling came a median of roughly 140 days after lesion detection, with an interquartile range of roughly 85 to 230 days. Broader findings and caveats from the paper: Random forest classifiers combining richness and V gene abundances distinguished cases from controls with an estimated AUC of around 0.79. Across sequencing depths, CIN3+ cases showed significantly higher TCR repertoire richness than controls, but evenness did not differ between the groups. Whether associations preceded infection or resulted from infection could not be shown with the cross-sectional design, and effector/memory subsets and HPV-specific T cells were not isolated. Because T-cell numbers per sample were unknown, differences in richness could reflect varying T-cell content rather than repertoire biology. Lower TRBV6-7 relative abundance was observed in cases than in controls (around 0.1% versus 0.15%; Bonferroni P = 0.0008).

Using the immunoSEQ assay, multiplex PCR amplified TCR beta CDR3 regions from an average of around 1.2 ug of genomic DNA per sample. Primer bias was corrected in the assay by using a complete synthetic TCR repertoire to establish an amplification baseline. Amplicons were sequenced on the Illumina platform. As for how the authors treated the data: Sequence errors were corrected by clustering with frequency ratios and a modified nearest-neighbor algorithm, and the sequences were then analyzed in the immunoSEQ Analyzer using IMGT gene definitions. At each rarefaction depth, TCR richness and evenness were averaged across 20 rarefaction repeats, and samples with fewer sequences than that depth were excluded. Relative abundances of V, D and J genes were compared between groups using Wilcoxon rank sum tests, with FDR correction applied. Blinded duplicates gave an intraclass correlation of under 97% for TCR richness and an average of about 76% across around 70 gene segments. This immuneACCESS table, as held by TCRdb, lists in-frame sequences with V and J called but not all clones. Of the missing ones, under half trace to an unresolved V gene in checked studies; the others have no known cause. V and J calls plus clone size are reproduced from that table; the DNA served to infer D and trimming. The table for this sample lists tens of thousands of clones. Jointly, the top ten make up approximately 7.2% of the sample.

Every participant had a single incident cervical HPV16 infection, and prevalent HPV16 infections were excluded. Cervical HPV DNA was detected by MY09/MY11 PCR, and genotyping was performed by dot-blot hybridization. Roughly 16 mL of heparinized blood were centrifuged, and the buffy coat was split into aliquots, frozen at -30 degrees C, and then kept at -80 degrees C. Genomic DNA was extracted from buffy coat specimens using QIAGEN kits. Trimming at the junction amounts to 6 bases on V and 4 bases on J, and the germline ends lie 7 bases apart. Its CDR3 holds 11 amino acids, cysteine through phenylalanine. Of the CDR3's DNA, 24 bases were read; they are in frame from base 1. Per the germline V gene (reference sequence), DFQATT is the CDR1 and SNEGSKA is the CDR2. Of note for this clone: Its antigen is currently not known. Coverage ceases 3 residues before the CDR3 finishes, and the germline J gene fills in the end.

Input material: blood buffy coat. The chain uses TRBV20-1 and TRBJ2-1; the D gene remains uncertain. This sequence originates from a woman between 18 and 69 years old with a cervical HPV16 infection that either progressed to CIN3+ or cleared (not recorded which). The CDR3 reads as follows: CSARTYNEQFF. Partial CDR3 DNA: TGCAGTGCCAGAACTTACAATGAG.